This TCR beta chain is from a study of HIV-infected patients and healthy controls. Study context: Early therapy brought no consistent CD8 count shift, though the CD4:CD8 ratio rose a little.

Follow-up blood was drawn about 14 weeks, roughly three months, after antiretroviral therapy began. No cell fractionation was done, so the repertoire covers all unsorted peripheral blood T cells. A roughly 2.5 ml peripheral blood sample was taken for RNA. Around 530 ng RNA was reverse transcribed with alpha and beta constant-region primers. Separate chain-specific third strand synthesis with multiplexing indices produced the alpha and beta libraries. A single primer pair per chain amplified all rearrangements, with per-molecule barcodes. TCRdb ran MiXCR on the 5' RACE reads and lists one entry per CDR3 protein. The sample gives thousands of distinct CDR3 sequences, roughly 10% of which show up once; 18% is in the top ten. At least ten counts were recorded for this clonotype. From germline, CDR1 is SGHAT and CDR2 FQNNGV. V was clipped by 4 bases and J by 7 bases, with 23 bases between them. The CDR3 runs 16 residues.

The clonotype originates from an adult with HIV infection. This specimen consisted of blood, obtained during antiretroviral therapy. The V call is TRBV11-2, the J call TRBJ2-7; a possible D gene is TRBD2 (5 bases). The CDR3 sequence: CASSSDPSGPTEEQYF. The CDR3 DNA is TGTGCCAGCAGCTCAGACCCGAGCGGACCTACGGAGGAGCAGTACTTC.